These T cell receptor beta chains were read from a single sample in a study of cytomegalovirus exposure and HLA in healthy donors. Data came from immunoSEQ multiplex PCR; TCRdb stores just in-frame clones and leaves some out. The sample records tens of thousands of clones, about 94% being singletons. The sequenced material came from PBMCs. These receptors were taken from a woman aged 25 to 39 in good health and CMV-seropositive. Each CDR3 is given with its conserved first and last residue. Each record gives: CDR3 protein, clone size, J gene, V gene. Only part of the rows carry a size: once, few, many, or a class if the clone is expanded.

CASSLFSNYGYTF NA TRBJ1-2 TRBV7-9
CASSLVQGFNEQYF once TRBJ2-7 TRBV28
CASSARGLAGGWDTDTQYF once TRBJ2-3 TRBV9
CASSPPGQASEAFF NA TRBJ1-1 TRBV18
CSVAPTGAGNQPQHF NA TRBJ1-5 TRBV29-1
CASQDGTREKLFF NA TRBJ1-4 TRBV19
CASSVGAHYEQFF NA TRBJ2-1 TRBV9
CASSQETGAGELFF few TRBJ2-2 TRBV4-2
CASSPRTEHYEQYF NA TRBJ2-7 TRBV10-2
CASSLRFRVEAFF NA TRBJ1-1 TRBV28
CASSLRAGGLSDTQYF NA TRBJ2-3 TRBV13
CASISDSSYEQYF NA TRBJ2-7 TRBV28
CASSPLARDTDTQYF NA TRBJ2-3 TRBV4-2
CAISEGTSSNEQFF NA TRBJ2-1 TRBV10-3
CATSRGQGAVAFF NA TRBJ1-1 TRBV15